The T cell receptor (beta chain) under discussion was sequenced for a study of blood T cell repertoires in COVID-19. Looking at the study overall: Some COVID-19 samples were acute and others convalescent; all came from the United States, Italy and Spain. PBMCs, B-cell-depleted T cells, or T cells were the source of the cDNA or gDNA that made up the material.

In the source study's methods: Quantification of nucleated cells was approximated via reference gene primer amplification. TCRdb's table, derived via immunoSEQ multiplex PCR, lists solely in-frame clones and lacks some. V, J and clone size were drawn from that table, and D and trimming were deduced from the DNA. This table holds some 250,000 clones, nearly 90% found once. The sequencing input was peripheral blood. This TCR derives from a human donor in a cohort sampled during active COVID-19.

Written as DNA, the CDR3 is TGTGCCAGCAGCCCTCGATTGGGACAGAACTACGAGCAGTACTTC. As protein: CASSPRLGQNYEQYF. The rearrangement links TRBV7-9 to TRBJ2-7; 7 bases are a match to TRBD1. The CDR3 sequence is 15 residues long. From germline, CDR1 is SEHNR and CDR2 FQNEAQ (reference sequence). V shed 5 bases, J shed 3 bases, and the junction held 10 bases outside the gene matches.